This TCR beta chain is from a study of blood T cell repertoires in COVID-19. On the study more broadly: Collection of acute and convalescent COVID-19 samples took place in the United States, Italy and Spain. T cells, B-cell-depleted T cells, or PBMCs supplied cDNA or gDNA.

In the authors' methods: Amplification of reference gene primers was used by the study to estimate nucleated cell counts. Profiling relied on immunoSEQ multiplex PCR, and the TCRdb table lists in-frame clones only, not all of them. V, J and clone size are taken as reported in that table, and D and trimming were inferred from the DNA itself. The table lists about 670,000 clones, over 80% of them singletons. CDR3 length: 23 amino acids. Trimming cost V 5 bases and J 0 bases, with 38 bases left between them. From germline, CDR1 is SGHRS and CDR2 YFSETQ. The V gene is TRBV5-1, the J gene TRBJ1-2; D possibly corresponds to TRBD1 (5 bases). The origin of this receptor is a woman aged 18 to 35 with acute or convalescent COVID-19. The sequencing input was peripheral blood. This chain's CDR3 is CASSHLQGTPILPSSSANYGYTF. In DNA, the CDR3 is TGCGCCAGCAGTCACCTCCAGGGAACTCCGATCCTCCCATCATCATCAGCTAACTATGGCTACACCTTC.